The subject of this entry is one T cell receptor (beta chain). Its antigen is still unknown. Germline V gene lookup returns CDR1 MNHEY and CDR2 SMNVEV (reference sequence). The CDR3 consists of 16 residues. Losses at the gene ends were 5 bases for V and 4 bases for J; bases not matched to a gene: 9. The record originates from a study of T cell responses to AZD1222 COVID-19 vaccine. Study-wide points: Females made up more of the donors, who were largely white British, and clonal diversity may have come out too low. Reportedly, nearly half of unique spike TCRs recognized epitopes outside B.1.351/B.1.1.7 mutations.

Repertoires were generated with immunoSEQ multiplex PCR, while TCRdb's copy carries only in-frame clones and drops some. The sample consists of over 70,000 clones, about 91% of them appearing once. This sequence was found in an adult who received the AZD1222 COVID-19 vaccine. The chain couples TRBV27 to TRBJ2-1, with 9 bases fitting TRBD1. The sample was peripheral blood, taken 28 days after the second AZD1222 dose. The CDR3 protein is CASSRATGGFYNEQFF. The CDR3 nucleotides are TGTGCCAGCAGTCGTGCGACAGGGGGGTTTTACAATGAGCAGTTCTTC.